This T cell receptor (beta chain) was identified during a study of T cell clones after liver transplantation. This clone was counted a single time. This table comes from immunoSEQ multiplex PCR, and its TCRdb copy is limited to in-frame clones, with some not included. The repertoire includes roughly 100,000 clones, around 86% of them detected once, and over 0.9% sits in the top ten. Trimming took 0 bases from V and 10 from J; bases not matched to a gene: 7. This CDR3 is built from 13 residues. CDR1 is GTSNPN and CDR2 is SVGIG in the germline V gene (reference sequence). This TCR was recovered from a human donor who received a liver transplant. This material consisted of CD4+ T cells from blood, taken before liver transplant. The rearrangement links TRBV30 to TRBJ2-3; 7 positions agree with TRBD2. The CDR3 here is CAWSVVGGQPQYF. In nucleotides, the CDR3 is TGTGCCTGGAGTGTAGTGGGAGGGCAGCCGCAGTATTTT.